These 26 T cell receptor beta chains were sequenced from one sample in a study of CD8+ T cells in alopecia areata. It was cDNA, reverse transcribed from extracted RNA, that served as the sequencing template. Assay used: immunoSEQ multiplex PCR; TCRdb lists only in-frame clones, some missing. Here the sample spans roughly 150,000 clones, around 54% being singletons. Sequencing input: CD4+ T cells sorted from blood. All receptors derive from a human donor in good health.

This clone was observed a handful of times. The chain uses TRBV7-9 and TRBJ2-2; the D gene is possibly TRBD2 (7 bases). The CDR3 has 16 amino acids. Trimming took off 4 bases at V and 3 bases at J, with 15 bases between the two ends. The germline V gene has CDR1 SEHNR and CDR2 FQNEAQ (reference sequence). CDR3 nucleotide sequence: TGTGCCAGCAGCTCGCGACTAGCAGGGGACACCGGGGAGCTGTTTTTT. Its translation is CASSSRLAGDTGELFF. Using reference TRBV7-9 and TRBJ2-2 for the parts outside the CDR3, the full variable domain is DTGVSQNPRHKITKRGQNVTFRCDPISEHNRLYWYRQTLGQGPEFLTYFQNEAQLEKSRLLSDRFSAERPKGSFSTLEIQRTEQGDSAMYLCASSSRLAGDTGELFFGEGSRLTVL.

This clone was seen more than once but under ten times. DNA of the CDR3: TGCAGCGTTTGGGGGGGTAACGAGCAGTACTTC. Protein sequence: CSVWGGNEQYF. The chain links TRBV29-1 to TRBJ2-7; 7 bases align to TRBD2. V lost 5 bases, J lost 5 bases, and 3 bases stayed unmatched. From germline, CDR1 is SQVTM and CDR2 ANQGSEA. The CDR3 is 11 residues long.

The CDR3 protein is CASSLRGTQYF. CDR3 sequence (DNA): TGTGCCAGCAGCTTAAGGGGGACCCAGTACTTC. V and J are TRBV11-2 and TRBJ2-5; D perhaps matches TRBD1 (5 bases). The V gene lost 2 bases and the J gene lost 7 bases, with 5 bases spanning the gap. CDR3 length: 11 amino acids. Germline V gives CDR1 SGHAT, CDR2 FQNNGV. Combining the CDR3 with reference TRBV11-2 and TRBJ2-5 gives the whole variable domain EAGVAQSPRYKIIEKRQSVAFWCNPISGHATLYWYQQILGQGPKLLIQFQNNGVVDDSQLPKDRFSAERLKGVDSTLKIQPAKLEDSAVYLCASSLRGTQYFGPGTRLLVL.

This clone has just one count. This chain connects TRBV6-6 to TRBJ2-7; no definite D call. V dropped 0 bases and J dropped 5 bases, with 11 bases sitting between them. Germline assignment: CDR1 MNHNY and CDR2 SVGAGI (reference sequence). This CDR3 spans 14 amino acids. CDR3 DNA sequence: TGTGCCAGCAGTTACTCGACGGTAAGGAACGAGCAGTACTTC. Its protein product is CASSYSTVRNEQYF.

The chain carries TRBV19 and TRBJ2-7; D perhaps matches TRBD1 (5 bases). The CDR3 loop spans 13 amino acids. Germline CDR1 LNHDA, CDR2 SQIVND (reference sequence). The V and J ends lost 6 bases and 7 bases respectively, with 16 bases between them. In DNA form, the CDR3 reads TGTGCCAGTAGACCCCATGCAGGGCGGGAGCAGTACTTC. This encodes CASRPHAGREQYF.

The genes are TRBV7-8 and TRBJ1-4, with a tentative D call TRBD1 (5 bases). Trimming stripped 5 bases from V and 3 bases from J, with 10 bases between. Germline CDR1 SGHVS, CDR2 FQNEAQ. The CDR3 loop spans 14 amino acids. CDR3: CASSRDGANEKLFF. The CDR3 DNA reads as TGTGCCAGCAGCCGGGACGGCGCTAATGAAAAACTGTTTTTT.

The chain has TRBV2 and TRBJ2-3; 7 nucleotides line up with TRBD1. After removal of 5 bases from V and 6 bases from J, the junction contained 11 bases not matched to a gene. Germline CDR1 and CDR2: SNHLY and FYNNEI. This CDR3 has 15 residues. The CDR3 region is CASSPTTGFGDTQYF. As DNA, the CDR3 is TGTGCCAGCAGTCCCACGACAGGGTTTGGTGATACGCAGTATTTT.

This clone has only a few counts. J is TRBJ2-7 and V is TRBV10-2, with TRBD2 matching over 8 bases. V dropped 2 bases and J dropped 3; count of bases not matched to a gene: 3. The CDR3 covers 14 residues. Germline CDR1 reads WSHSY; CDR2 reads SAAADI. The CDR3 coding sequence is TGCGCCAGCAGTGAGCCGGGGGGGCACTACGAGCAGTACTTC. As protein: CASSEPGGHYEQYF.

This clone was observed a handful of times. The chain uses TRBV2 and TRBJ2-1; 7 bases line up with TRBD1. Germline V gene data show CDR1 as SNHLY and CDR2 as FYNNEI. Germline trimming cut 5 bases from V and 5 bases from J; bases unmatched to any gene: 6. This CDR3 comprises 14 residues. The CDR3 DNA is TGTGCCAGCAGTACAGGGGCCGGCCACAATGAGCAGTTCTTC. It is translated as CASSTGAGHNEQFF.

J is TRBJ2-5 and V is TRBV29-1; 9 positions match TRBD1. The ends lost 6 bases at V and 0 bases at J; junction bases unmatched: 11. The CDR3 length is 16 residues. Germline V gene sequence: CDR1 SQVTM, CDR2 ANQGSEA. The chain's CDR3 is CSVGGTGNLYQETQYF. In DNA form, the CDR3 reads TGCAGCGTGGGGGGGACAGGGAACTTATACCAAGAGACCCAGTACTTC. The full variable domain, in which reference TRBV29-1 and TRBJ2-5 provide the parts outside the CDR3, is SAVISQKPSRDICQRGTSLTIQCQVDSQVTMMFWYRQQPGQSLTLIATANQGSEATYESGFVIDKFPISRPNLTFSTLTVSNMSPEDSSIYLCSVGGTGNLYQETQYFGPGTRLLVL.

Only a few counts were recorded for this clone. The rearrangement joins TRBV14 to TRBJ2-2, with unresolved D. From germline, CDR1 is SGHDN and CDR2 FVKESK. This CDR3 has 16 amino acids. V was pared by 4 bases and J by 1 base, with 13 bases between. In nucleotides, the CDR3 is TGTGCCAGCAGCCCTTACCGGATAAGGAACACCGGGGAGCTGTTTTTT. Translated: CASSPYRIRNTGELFF.

The CDR3 coding sequence is TGCGCCAGCAGCCAGACAGGTTTAGGATATGGCTACACCTTC. It is translated as CASSQTGLGYGYTF. This chain links TRBV4-1 with TRBJ1-2, with D perhaps TRBD1 (6 bases). Looked up from germline, CDR1 is MGHRA and CDR2 is YSYEKL. Trimming left V 3 bases short and J 5 bases short, with 13 bases between. CDR3 length: 14 residues.

This chain uses TRBV29-1 with TRBJ2-1; 8 bases match TRBD2. This CDR3 has 14 residues. Losses at the gene ends were 6 bases for V and 6 bases for J; bases not matched to a gene: 10. The V gene's germline CDR1 is SQVTM and CDR2 ANQGSEA. CDR3 protein: CSVQPGLVGNEQFF. CDR3 DNA sequence: TGCAGCGTCCAACCGGGACTAGTGGGCAATGAGCAGTTCTTC.

The chain recombines TRBV5-1 with TRBJ2-3; 7 bases are shared with TRBD1. The ends lost 6 bases at V and 5 bases at J; junction bases unmatched: 12. The CDR3 has 15 amino acids. Germline values: CDR1 SGHRS, CDR2 YFSETQ. The CDR3 sequence is CASKVATGLKDTQYF. The DNA for the CDR3 is TGCGCCAGCAAGGTCGCGACAGGGCTCAAAGATACGCAGTATTTT.

The chain combines TRBV29-1 with TRBJ1-1; TRBD1 is a possible D gene (5 bases). The V gene lost 4 bases and the J gene lost 6 bases, with 6 bases spanning the gap. The CDR3 contains 10 residues. Germline loops: CDR1 SQVTM, CDR2 ANQGSEA. DNA of the CDR3: TGCAGCGTTGGGGACGCTGAAGCTTTCTTT. Translated, it gives CSVGDAEAFF.

The chain recombines TRBV4-1 with TRBJ2-7, with D possibly TRBD1 on 6 matching bases. Deletions cut 4 bases from V and 3 bases from J, with 22 bases between. Germline-derived CDR1 and CDR2 are MGHRA and YSYEKL. There are 17 residues in the CDR3. CDR3 region: CASSPQRGTGRSYEQYF. The CDR3 DNA reads TGCGCCAGCAGCCCCCAAAGGGGTACAGGGCGCAGCTACGAGCAGTACTTC.

The genes are TRBV6-1 and TRBJ2-1; 13 nucleotides match TRBD2. Germline CDR1 and CDR2: MNHNS and SASEGT. The CDR3 is 16 residues long. V lost 4 bases to trimming and J lost 10 bases; unmatched junction nucleotides: 10. In nucleotides, the CDR3 is TGTGCCAGCAGTGGGACTAGCGGGAGCCGCGTTGAGGAGCAGTTCTTC. Translation: CASSGTSGSRVEEQFF.

This clone has just one count. The chain has TRBV2 and TRBJ2-1, with 10 bases aligning to TRBD2. CDR1 and CDR2 (germline): SNHLY, FYNNEI. CDR3 size: 16 residues. J lost 7 bases, V lost 7 bases, and 13 bases had no gene match. CDR3 bases: TGTGCCAGCATCCCCCGGGCTAGCGGGAGAGGTAATGAGCAGTTCTTC. Translation: CASIPRASGRGNEQFF.

The chain recombines TRBV6-5 with TRBJ1-2; D call uncertain. The V and J ends lost 4 bases and 4 bases respectively, with 7 bases between them. The CDR3 length is 12 residues. The germline V gene has CDR1 MNHEY and CDR2 SVGAGI. The CDR3 DNA sequence: TGTGCCAGCAGTTCAACAGCCTATGGCTACACCTTC. This translates into CASSSTAYGYTF.

This clone turned up a few times. The V call is TRBV29-1, the J call TRBJ1-2, with a tentative D call TRBD1 (6 bases). V shed 0 bases and J shed 7 bases, with 12 bases lying between them. The length of the CDR3 is 13 residues. The V gene's germline CDR1 is SQVTM and CDR2 ANQGSEA. The CDR3 loop is CSVEDPGAGGYTF. The CDR3 DNA sequence: TGCAGCGTTGAAGATCCAGGGGCGGGTGGCTACACCTTC.

This sequence joins TRBV18 and TRBJ2-5; perhaps TRBD1 as D (6 bases). Trimming pared 3 bases from V and 1 base from J, leaving 9 bases between. The CDR3 contains 14 residues. Germline V gene lookup returns CDR1 KGHSH and CDR2 LQKENI. The CDR3 sequence: CASSPDSVQETQYF. In nucleotides, the CDR3 is TGTGCCAGCTCACCGGACAGCGTCCAAGAGACCCAGTACTTC.

This clone was counted between two and nine times. The gene calls are TRBV29-1 and TRBJ2-5, with D perhaps TRBD2 (5 bases). Trimming removed 0 bases at V and 5 bases at J, with 13 bases between. Germline-derived CDR1 and CDR2 are SQVTM and ANQGSEA. This CDR3 has 14 amino acids. The CDR3 region has the DNA TGCAGCGTTGAAGATTGGGCGGGCCTGGAGACCCAGTACTTC. This translates into CSVEDWAGLETQYF.

The chain combines TRBV28 with TRBJ1-1, with TRBD1 matching over 7 bases. Germline CDR1 and CDR2: MDHEN and SYDVKM. J lost 12 bases, V lost 3 bases, and 10 bases had no gene match. The length of the CDR3 is 13 residues. The CDR3 nucleotides read TGTGCCAGCAGTTTGGAACTACAGGGGAGGCCTTTCTTT. Its translation: CASSLELQGRPFF.

In its sample, this clone was seen a few times. The chain carries TRBV7-6 and TRBJ1-2, with D tentatively TRBD1 (5 bases). Trimming took 1 base from V and 8 from J, leaving 11 bases between them. This CDR3 region has 13 residues. Germline loops: CDR1 SGHVS, CDR2 FNYEAQ. CDR3 region: CASSLVSGRGYTF. The DNA of the CDR3 is TGTGCCAGCAGCTTAGTGTCAGGGAGGGGCTACACCTTC.

J is TRBJ2-5 and V is TRBV15; a possible D gene is TRBD1 (5 bases). The CDR3 loop spans 13 amino acids. The germline V gene encodes CDR1 LNHNV and CDR2 YYDKDF (reference sequence). Trimming removed 0 bases from V and 8 bases from J, with 10 bases in between. This chain's CDR3 is CATSRDRQGTQYF. CDR3 sequence (DNA): TGTGCCACCAGCAGAGATAGGCAGGGCACCCAGTACTTC. The full variable domain, in which reference TRBV15 and TRBJ2-5 provide the parts outside the CDR3, is DAMVIQNPRYQVTQFGKPVTLSCSQTLNHNVMYWYQQKSSQAPKLLFHYYDKDFNNEADTPDNFQSRRPNTSFCFLDIRSPGLGDTAMYLCATSRDRQGTQYFGPGTRLLVL.

On this clone itself: Mismatch with germline at one junction end may stem from a read error. This sequence joins TRBV13 and TRBJ1-1; D might be TRBD1 (6 bases). Germline V gives CDR1 PRHDT, CDR2 FYEKMQ (reference sequence). This CDR3 comprises 11 residues. CDR3 region: CASSSGGPTAF. CDR3 nucleotide sequence: TGTGCCAGCAGCTCGGGGGGCCCCACAGCCTTT.